Listed below are T cell receptor beta chains from one sample, sequenced in a study of blood T cell repertoires in COVID-19. TCRdb's copy holds only in-frame clones and misses some; the assay was immunoSEQ multiplex PCR. Of a few hundred thousand clones in the sample, about nine tenths were seen once. The material sequenced was peripheral blood. The receptors derive from a woman in her twenties or thirties with active or convalescent COVID-19. Each CDR3 is given with its conserved first and last residue. D genes are given only for firm matches. A row's size may be missing; if present it is once, few, many or a size class.

V	J	D	size	DNA	CDR3
TRBV5-4	TRBJ1-2	-	once	TGTGCCAGCCTCTCGGGCAGGGAGGCGGACTATGGCTACACCTTC	CASLSGREADYGYTF
TRBV5-1	TRBJ1-1	-	few	TGCGCCAGCAGCCGCGATCTGAACACTGAAGCTTTCTTT	CASSRDLNTEAFF
TRBV10-3	TRBJ2-7	TRBD1	-	TGTGCCATCAGGGAGACAGGGGGCGTATCCTACGAGCAGTACTTC	CAIRETGGVSYEQYF
TRBV28	TRBJ1-1	-	-	TGTGCCAGCAGCGCTACAGCTCCTATCAACACTGAAGCTTTCTTT	CASSATAPINTEAFF
TRBV5-1	TRBJ2-1	-	once	TGCGCCAGCAGCTGGGGATGGGGGGTTTACGAGCAGTTCTTC	CASSWGWGVYEQFF
TRBV27	TRBJ2-1	TRBD1	-	TGTGCCAGCAGTCACGGGACAGGATCCGATGGGCAGTTCTTC	CASSHGTGSDGQFF
TRBV29-1	TRBJ2-3	-	once	TGCAGCGTTGAAAGGGAGAACCCAGATACGCAGTATTTT	CSVERENPDTQYF
TRBV19	TRBJ2-1	TRBD2	-	TGTGCCAGTAGTATAGATTCAACCTGGGGGGGCTACAATGAGCAGTTCTTC	CASSIDSTWGGYNEQFF
TRBV6-2/TRBV6-3	TRBJ1-1	-	-	-	CASSSSTGYTEAFF
TRBV27	TRBJ1-1	-	-	TGTGCCAGCAGTTTAAGGGGACTTATGAACACTGAAGCTTTCTTT	CASSLRGLMNTEAFF
TRBV6-5	TRBJ2-1	-	-	TGTGCCAGCAGTACTGACACAAGCTCCTACAATGAGCAGTTCTTC	CASSTDTSSYNEQFF
TRBV7-2	TRBJ1-2	-	-	TGTGCCAGCAGCCCATCACAGGGCAGCTACACCTTC	CASSPSQGSYTF
TRBV27	TRBJ2-2	-	-	TGTGCCAGCAGGGATCTACAGGGAACCGGGGAGCTGTTTTTT	CASRDLQGTGELFF
TRBV19	TRBJ2-5	-	few	TGTGCCAGTAGTATTAGTACGATGGTTTGGGAGACCCAGTACTTC	CASSISTMVWETQYF
TRBV10-2	TRBJ1-1	TRBD1	-	TGCGCCAGCAGTAAGGGACAGGGACTCGGAGCTTTCTTT	CASSKGQGLGAFF
TRBV7-2	TRBJ1-4	TRBD1	-	TGTGCCAGCAGCCAAGGGACAGGGGCTGGGGGACTGTTTTTT	CASSQGTGAGGLFF
TRBV2	TRBJ2-7	-	-	TGTGCCAGCAGTACGCCGGGACTCACAACCTACGAGCAGTACTTC	CASSTPGLTTYEQYF
TRBV7-9	TRBJ1-2	TRBD1	-	TGTGCCAGCAGCTTGGGACAGGGAAATGGCTACACCTTC	CASSLGQGNGYTF
TRBV29-1	TRBJ1-4	TRBD1	-	TGCAGCGTTGGCACAGGGGGTTTTATGGTTGGTGAAAAACTGTTTTTT	CSVGTGGFMVGEKLFF
TRBV3-1/TRBV3-2	TRBJ2-1	TRBD2	-	TGTGCCAGCAGCCAAGAAGAGCGGGGGCCTTCCTACAATGAGCAGTTCTTC	CASSQEERGPSYNEQFF
TRBV27	TRBJ1-1	-	-	TGTGCCAGCAGTCGCCATGGGGGGGCTAGGGACACTGAAGCTTTCTTT	CASSRHGGARDTEAFF
TRBV5-5	TRBJ1-5	-	-	TGTGCCAGCAGTCAAGGGTTTTCGCAGGGCGATCAGCCCCAGCATTTT	CASSQGFSQGDQPQHF
TRBV19	TRBJ2-2	-	-	TGTGCCAGTAGTGTGCGGAGGAACACCGGGGAGCTGTTTTTT	CASSVRRNTGELFF
TRBV5-1	TRBJ1-2	TRBD1	few	TGCGCCAGCAGCCTACCGGGACAGGGGGCGCCTGGCTACACCTTC	CASSLPGQGAPGYTF
TRBV5-1	TRBJ2-1	TRBD2	once	TGCGCCAGCAGCTTGGAAGGCAGCGGGGGGGGCCGCAATGAGCAGTTCTTC	CASSLEGSGGGRNEQFF
TRBV5-5	TRBJ1-6	TRBD1	-	TGTGCCAGCAGGTCGGGACAGGGGACCTATAATTCACCCCTCCACTTT	CASRSGQGTYNSPLHF
TRBV4-3	TRBJ2-2	TRBD2	-	TGCGCCAGCAGCCAACGGCCTAGCGGGGGGGCAAACACCGGGGAGCTGTTTTTT	CASSQRPSGGANTGELFF
TRBV12-3/TRBV12-4	TRBJ2-1	-	-	TGTGCCAGCAGTTTAAGCCCTTACAATGAGCAGTTCTTC	CASSLSPYNEQFF
TRBV5-4	TRBJ2-7	-	-	TGTGCCAGCAGCTTTGGCGCAGGGTCGTACGAGCAGTACTTC	CASSFGAGSYEQYF
TRBV18	TRBJ1-3	-	once	TGTGCCAGCTCCCCTAGCCAGGGGCGCTCTGGAAACACCATATATTTT	CASSPSQGRSGNTIYF
TRBV15	TRBJ1-4	-	few	-	CATLGTRQGREKLFF
TRBV28	TRBJ1-2	TRBD1	-	TGTGCCAGCTTACGGAAAGGGGGCGCGGGAACGTATGGCTACACCTTC	CASLRKGGAGTYGYTF
TRBV4-2	TRBJ2-7	TRBD2	-	TGTGCCAGCAGCCCCGAAGGGAGCGGGGCTATCGAGCAGTACTTC	CASSPEGSGAIEQYF
TRBV3-1/TRBV3-2	TRBJ2-1	TRBD1	-	TGTGCCAGCAGCGGGGGCAGGGGGTTTTTCAATGAGCAGTTCTTC	CASSGGRGFFNEQFF
TRBV6-2/TRBV6-3	TRBJ2-1	-	-	TGTGCCAGCAGTTACGCCCAGGGCTACAATGAGCAGTTCTTC	CASSYAQGYNEQFF
TRBV2	TRBJ1-2	-	-	TGTGCCAGCAGTGAAGCTACCCCCCGTTCGCAGGGCTTTTATGGCTACACCTTC	CASSEATPRSQGFYGYTF
TRBV7-2	TRBJ1-3	-	-	TGTGCCAGCAGCTTAGGGGGTCAGGGAGGAAACACCATATATTTT	CASSLGGQGGNTIYF
TRBV18	TRBJ1-1	TRBD1	-	TGTGCCAGCTCGCCCAGGGGGAGTGAAGCTTTCTTT	CASSPRGSEAFF
TRBV6-2/TRBV6-3	TRBJ1-5	-	-	TGTGCCAGCAGTTACCCGGACCAGGCAGGGGTCGGCAATCAGCCCCAGCATTTT	CASSYPDQAGVGNQPQHF
TRBV12-5	TRBJ2-1	TRBD1	-	TGTGCTAGTGGTTTTTTTACCGGGACAGGGGCCTACAATGAGCAGTTCTTC	CASGFFTGTGAYNEQFF
TRBV27	TRBJ1-6	TRBD1	few	TGTGCCAGCAGTGAGAAGCCGACAGGGCGGGATTCACCCCTCCACTTT	CASSEKPTGRDSPLHF
TRBV24-1	TRBJ2-2	-	-	TGTGCCACCAGTGATCCTACCGCCGGCGGGGTGAACACCGGGGAGCTGTTTTTT	CATSDPTAGGVNTGELFF